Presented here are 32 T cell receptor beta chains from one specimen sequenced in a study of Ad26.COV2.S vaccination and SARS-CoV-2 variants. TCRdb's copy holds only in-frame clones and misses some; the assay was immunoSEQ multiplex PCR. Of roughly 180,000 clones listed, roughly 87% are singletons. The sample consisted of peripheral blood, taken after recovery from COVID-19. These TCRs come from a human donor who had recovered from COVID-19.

For the CDR3, the DNA is TGTGCCAGCAGCTTGGCTGTGGCAGAGGACGCTTTCTTT. Its translation: CASSLAVAEDAFF. The chain recombines TRBV5-6 with TRBJ1-1; D gene ambiguous. Trimming took 0 bases from V and 11 from J, leaving 14 bases between them. This CDR3 spans 13 amino acids. Germline V gives CDR1 SGHDT, CDR2 YYEEEE.

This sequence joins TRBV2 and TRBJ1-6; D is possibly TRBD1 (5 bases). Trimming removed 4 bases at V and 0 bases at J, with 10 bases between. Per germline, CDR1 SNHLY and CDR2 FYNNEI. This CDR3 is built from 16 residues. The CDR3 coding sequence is TGTGCCAGCAGTGGGGGGGGGTCCTCCTATAATTCACCCCTCCACTTT. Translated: CASSGGGSSYNSPLHF.

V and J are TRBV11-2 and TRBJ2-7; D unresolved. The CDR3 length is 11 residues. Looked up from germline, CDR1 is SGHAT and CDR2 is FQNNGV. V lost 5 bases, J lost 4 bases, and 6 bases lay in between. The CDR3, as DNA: TGTGCCAGCAGCAACAGATACGAGCAGTACTTC. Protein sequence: CASSNRYEQYF.

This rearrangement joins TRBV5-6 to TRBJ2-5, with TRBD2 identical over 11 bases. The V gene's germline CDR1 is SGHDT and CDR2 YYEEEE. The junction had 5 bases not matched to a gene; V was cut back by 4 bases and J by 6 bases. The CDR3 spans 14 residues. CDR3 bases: TGTGCCAGCAGCGATCGGACTAGCGGGCAGACCCAGTACTTC. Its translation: CASSDRTSGQTQYF.

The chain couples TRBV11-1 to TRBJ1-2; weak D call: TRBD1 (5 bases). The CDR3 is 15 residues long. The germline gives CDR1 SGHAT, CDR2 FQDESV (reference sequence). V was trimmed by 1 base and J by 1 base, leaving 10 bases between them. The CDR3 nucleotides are TGTGCCAGCAGCTTAGAGGTTCAGGGTAACTATGGCTACACCTTC. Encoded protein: CASSLEVQGNYGYTF. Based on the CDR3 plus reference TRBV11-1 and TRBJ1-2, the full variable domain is EAEVAQSPRYKITEKSQAVAFWCDPISGHATLYWYRQILGQGPELLVQFQDESVVDDSQLPKDRFSAERLKGVDSTLKIQPAELGDSAMYLCASSLEVQGNYGYTFGSGTRLTVV.

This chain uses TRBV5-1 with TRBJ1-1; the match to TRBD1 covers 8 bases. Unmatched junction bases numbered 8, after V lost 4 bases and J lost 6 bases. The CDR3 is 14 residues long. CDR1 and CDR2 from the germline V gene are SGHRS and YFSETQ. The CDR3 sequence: CASSPDRDLSEAFF. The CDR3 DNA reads TGCGCCAGCAGCCCGGACAGGGATCTCTCTGAAGCTTTCTTT. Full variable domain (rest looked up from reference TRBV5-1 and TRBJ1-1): KAGVTQTPRYLIKTRGQQVTLSCSPISGHRSVSWYQQTPGQGLQFLFEYFSETQRNKGNFPGRFSGRQFSNSRSEMNVSTLELGDSALYLCASSPDRDLSEAFFGQGTRLTVV.

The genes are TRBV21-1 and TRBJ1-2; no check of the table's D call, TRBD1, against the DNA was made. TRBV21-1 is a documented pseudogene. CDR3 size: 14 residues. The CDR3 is CASSKAARAYGYTF. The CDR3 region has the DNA TGTGCCAGCAGCAAAGCGGCCAGGGCGTATGGCTACACCTTC.

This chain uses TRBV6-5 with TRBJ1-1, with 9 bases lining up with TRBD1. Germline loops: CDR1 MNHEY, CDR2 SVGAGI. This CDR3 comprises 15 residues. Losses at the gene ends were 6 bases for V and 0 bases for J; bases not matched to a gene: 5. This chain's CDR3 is CASRPGQGLNTEAFF. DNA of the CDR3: TGTGCCAGCAGGCCAGGACAGGGGTTGAACACTGAAGCTTTCTTT.

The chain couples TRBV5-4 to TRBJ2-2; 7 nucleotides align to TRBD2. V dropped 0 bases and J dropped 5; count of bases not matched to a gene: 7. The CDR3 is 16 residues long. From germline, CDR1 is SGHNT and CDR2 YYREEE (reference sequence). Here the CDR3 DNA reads TGTGCCAGCAGCTTGGTGGGCGGGAGAGGGACCGGGGAGCTGTTTTTT. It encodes CASSLVGGRGTGELFF.

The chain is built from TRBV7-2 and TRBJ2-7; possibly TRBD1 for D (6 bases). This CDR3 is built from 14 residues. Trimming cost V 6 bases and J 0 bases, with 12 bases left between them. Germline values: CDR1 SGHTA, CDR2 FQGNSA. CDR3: CASSQGLNSYEQYF. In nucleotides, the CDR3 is TGTGCCAGCAGTCAGGGGCTGAACTCCTACGAGCAGTACTTC.

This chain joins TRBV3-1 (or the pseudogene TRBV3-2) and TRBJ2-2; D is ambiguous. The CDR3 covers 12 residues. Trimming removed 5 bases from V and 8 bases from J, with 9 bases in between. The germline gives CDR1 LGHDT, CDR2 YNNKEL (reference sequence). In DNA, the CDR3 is TGTGCCAGCAGCTATATAAAAGGGGAGCTGTTTTTT. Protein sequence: CASSYIKGELFF.

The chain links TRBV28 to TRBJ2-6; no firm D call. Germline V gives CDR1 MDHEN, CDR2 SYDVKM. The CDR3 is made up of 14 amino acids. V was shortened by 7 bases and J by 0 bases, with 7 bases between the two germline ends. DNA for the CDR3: TGTGCCAGCATTCAGCACTCTGGGGCCAACGTCCTGACTTTC. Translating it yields CASIQHSGANVLTF. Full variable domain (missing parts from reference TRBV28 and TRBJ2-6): DVKVTQSSRYLVKRTGEKVFLECVQDMDHENMFWYRQDPGLGLRLIYFSYDVKMKEKGDIPEGYSVSREKKERFSLILESASTNQTSMYLCASIQHSGANVLTFGAGSRLTVL.

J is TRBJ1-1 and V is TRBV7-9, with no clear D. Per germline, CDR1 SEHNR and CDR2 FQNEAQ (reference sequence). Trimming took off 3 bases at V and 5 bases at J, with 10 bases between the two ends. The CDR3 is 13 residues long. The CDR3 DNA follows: TGTGCCAGCAGCTTCGGGAGGGATACTGAAGCTTTCTTT. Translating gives CASSFGRDTEAFF.

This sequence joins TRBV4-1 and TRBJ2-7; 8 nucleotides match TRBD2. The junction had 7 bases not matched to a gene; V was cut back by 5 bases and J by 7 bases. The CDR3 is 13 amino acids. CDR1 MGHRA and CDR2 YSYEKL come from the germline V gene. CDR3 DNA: TGCGCCAGCAGCGAGACTAGCGCTGGGGAGCAGTACTTC. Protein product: CASSETSAGEQYF.

Written as DNA, the CDR3 is TGTGCCACCAGTGAACGCAGGACTAGCGGGGGAACTGGCGAGCAGTACTTC. As protein: CATSERRTSGGTGEQYF. The chain combines TRBV24-1 with TRBJ2-7; TRBD2 agrees at 13 bases. CDR1 is KGHDR, CDR2 SFDVKD, per germline. This CDR3 comprises 17 residues. Germline trimming cut 4 bases from V and 6 bases from J; bases unmatched to any gene: 11.

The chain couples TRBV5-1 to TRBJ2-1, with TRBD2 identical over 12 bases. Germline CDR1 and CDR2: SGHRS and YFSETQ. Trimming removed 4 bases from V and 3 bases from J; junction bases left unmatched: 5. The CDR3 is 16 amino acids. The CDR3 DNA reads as TGCGCCAGCAGCAGCCCGGGACTAGCGGGCTACAATGAGCAGTTCTTC. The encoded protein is CASSSPGLAGYNEQFF. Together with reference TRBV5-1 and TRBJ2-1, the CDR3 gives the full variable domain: KAGVTQTPRYLIKTRGQQVTLSCSPISGHRSVSWYQQTPGQGLQFLFEYFSETQRNKGNFPGRFSGRQFSNSRSEMNVSTLELGDSALYLCASSSPGLAGYNEQFFGPGTRLTVL.

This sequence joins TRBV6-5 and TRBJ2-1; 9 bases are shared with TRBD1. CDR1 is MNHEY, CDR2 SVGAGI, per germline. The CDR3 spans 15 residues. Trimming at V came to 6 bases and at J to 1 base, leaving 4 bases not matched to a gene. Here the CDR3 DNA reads TGTGCCAGCAGCTCCGGGACAGGGTCCTACAATGAGCAGTTCTTC. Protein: CASSSGTGSYNEQFF.

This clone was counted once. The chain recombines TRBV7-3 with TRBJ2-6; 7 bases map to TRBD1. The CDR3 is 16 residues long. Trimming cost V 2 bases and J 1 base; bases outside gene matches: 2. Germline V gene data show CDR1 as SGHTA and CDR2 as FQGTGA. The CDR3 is CASSLEGASGANVLTF. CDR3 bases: TGTGCCAGCAGCTTAGAGGGGGCGTCTGGGGCCAACGTCCTGACTTTC.

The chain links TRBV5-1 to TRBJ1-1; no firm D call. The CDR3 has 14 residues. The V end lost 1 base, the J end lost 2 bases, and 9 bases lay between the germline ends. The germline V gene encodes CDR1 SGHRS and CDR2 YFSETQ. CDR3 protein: CASSLKGYNTEAFF. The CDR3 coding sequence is TGCGCCAGCAGCTTGAAGGGATACAACACTGAAGCTTTCTTT.

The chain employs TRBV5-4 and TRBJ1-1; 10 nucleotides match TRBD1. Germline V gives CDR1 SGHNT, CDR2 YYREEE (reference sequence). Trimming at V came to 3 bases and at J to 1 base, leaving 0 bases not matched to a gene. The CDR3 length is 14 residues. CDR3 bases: TGTGCCAGCAGCTGGGACAGGGGGAACACTGAAGCTTTCTTT. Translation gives CASSWDRGNTEAFF.

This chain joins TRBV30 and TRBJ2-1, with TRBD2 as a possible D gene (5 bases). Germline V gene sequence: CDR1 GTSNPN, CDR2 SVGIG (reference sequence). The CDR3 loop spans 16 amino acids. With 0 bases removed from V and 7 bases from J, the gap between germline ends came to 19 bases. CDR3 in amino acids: CAWSVVNRREGNEQFF. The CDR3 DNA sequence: TGTGCCTGGAGTGTGGTAAACCGGAGAGAGGGTAATGAGCAGTTCTTC.

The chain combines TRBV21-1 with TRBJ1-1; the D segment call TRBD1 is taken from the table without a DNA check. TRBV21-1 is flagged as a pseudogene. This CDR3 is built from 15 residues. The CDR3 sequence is CASSPRTGVNTEAFF. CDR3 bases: TGTGCCAGCAGCCCTCGGACAGGGGTAAACACTGAAGCTTTCTTT.

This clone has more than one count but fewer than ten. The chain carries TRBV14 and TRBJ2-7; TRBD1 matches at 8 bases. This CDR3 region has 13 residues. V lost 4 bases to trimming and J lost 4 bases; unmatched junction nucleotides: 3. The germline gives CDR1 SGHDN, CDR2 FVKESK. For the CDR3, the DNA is TGTGCCAGCAGCCGGGACAGGCCATACGAGCAGTACTTC. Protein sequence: CASSRDRPYEQYF.

CDR3 sequence: CSVEGGTGKVLLGYTF. The CDR3 DNA sequence: TGCAGCGTTGAAGGGGGGACAGGGAAGGTACTCCTTGGCTACACCTTC. The genes are TRBV29-1 and TRBJ1-2; TRBD1 aligns across 9 bases. Germline V gene lookup returns CDR1 SQVTM and CDR2 ANQGSEA. With 1 base clipped from V and 7 bases from J, the junction kept 13 bases outside the gene matches. The CDR3 runs 16 residues.

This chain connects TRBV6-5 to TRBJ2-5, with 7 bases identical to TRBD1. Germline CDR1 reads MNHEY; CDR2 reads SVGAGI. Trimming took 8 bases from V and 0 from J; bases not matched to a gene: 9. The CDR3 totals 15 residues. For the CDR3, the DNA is TGTGCCAGCCGCAACCCGGACAGGCACCAAGAGACCCAGTACTTC. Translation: CASRNPDRHQETQYF.

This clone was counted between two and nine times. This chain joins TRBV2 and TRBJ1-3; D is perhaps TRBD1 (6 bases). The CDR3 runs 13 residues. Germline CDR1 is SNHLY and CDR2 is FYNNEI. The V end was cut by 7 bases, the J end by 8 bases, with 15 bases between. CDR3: CASNTDRSDTIYF. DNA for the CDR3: TGTGCCAGCAACACAGACAGGTCGGACACCATATATTTT. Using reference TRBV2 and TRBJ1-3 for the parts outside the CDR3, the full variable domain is EPEVTQTPSHQVTQMGQEVILRCVPISNHLYFYWYRQILGQKVEFLVSFYNNEISEKSEIFDDQFSVERPDGSNFTLKIRSTKLEDSAMYFCASNTDRSDTIYFGEGSWLTVV.

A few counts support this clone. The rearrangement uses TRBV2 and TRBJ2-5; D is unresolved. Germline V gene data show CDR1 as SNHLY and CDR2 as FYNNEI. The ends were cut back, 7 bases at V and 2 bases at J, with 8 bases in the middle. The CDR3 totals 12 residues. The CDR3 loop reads CASNWQQETQYF. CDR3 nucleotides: TGTGCCAGCAATTGGCAGCAAGAGACCCAGTACTTC. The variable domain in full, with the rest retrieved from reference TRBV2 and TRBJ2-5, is EPEVTQTPSHQVTQMGQEVILRCVPISNHLYFYWYRQILGQKVEFLVSFYNNEISEKSEIFDDQFSVERPDGSNFTLKIRSTKLEDSAMYFCASNWQQETQYFGPGTRLLVL.

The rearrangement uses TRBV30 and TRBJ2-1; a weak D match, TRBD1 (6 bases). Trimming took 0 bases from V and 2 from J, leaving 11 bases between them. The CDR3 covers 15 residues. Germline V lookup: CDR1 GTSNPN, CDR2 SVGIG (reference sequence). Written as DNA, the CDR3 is TGTGCCTGGAGTGTGGGGGCTGGAACCTACAATGAGCAGTTCTTC. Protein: CAWSVGAGTYNEQFF.

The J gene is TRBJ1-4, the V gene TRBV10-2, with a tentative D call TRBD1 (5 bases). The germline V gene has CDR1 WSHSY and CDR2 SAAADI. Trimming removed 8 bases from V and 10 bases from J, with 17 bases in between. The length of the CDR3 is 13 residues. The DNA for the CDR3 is TGCGCCAGCCATGACGGGGGTCGGAGAAAACTGTTTTTT. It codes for CASHDGGRRKLFF.

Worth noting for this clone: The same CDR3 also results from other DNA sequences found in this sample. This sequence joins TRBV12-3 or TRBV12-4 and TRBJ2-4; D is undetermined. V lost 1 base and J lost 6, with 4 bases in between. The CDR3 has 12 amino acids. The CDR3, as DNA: TGTGCCAGCAGTTTAGGGGGAAACATTCAGTACTTC. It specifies CASSLGGNIQYF.

The CDR3 spells CASSFGTGKANTEAFF. DNA of the CDR3: TGTGCCAGCTCATTCGGGACAGGTAAGGCGAACACTGAAGCTTTCTTT. This chain links TRBV18 with TRBJ1-1, with 8 bases lining up with TRBD1. The length of the CDR3 is 16 residues. Germline loops: CDR1 KGHSH, CDR2 LQKENI. Trimming took 5 bases from V and 1 from J; bases not matched to a gene: 9.

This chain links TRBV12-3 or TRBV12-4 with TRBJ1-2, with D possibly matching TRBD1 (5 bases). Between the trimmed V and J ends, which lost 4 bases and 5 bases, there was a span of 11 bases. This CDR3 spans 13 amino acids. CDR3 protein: CASSSDSVYGYTF. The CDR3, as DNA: TGTGCCAGCAGTTCCGACAGTGTGTATGGCTACACCTTC.